One TCR beta chain is described in this entry. There is no known antigen for this receptor. One end of the junction is discordant with germline, which a read error may explain. The germline V gene (reference sequence) specifies SSHAT as CDR1 and FNYEAQ as CDR2. The CDR3 starts with the cysteine, ends with the phenylalanine, and has 16 residues. Of the read, only the CDR3 DNA is kept; its 48 bases are in frame from base 1. The sample comes from a study of lymphopenia after photon versus proton radiotherapy (dated by TCRdb to the late 2010s). For context, the study as a whole: The study compared the immunological effects of photon versus proton radiation therapy in patients with gastrointestinal tumors who developed high-grade lymphopenia. The cohort included 20 to 25 patients with gastrointestinal tumors who developed lymphopenia after receiving either photon or proton therapy. The study was designed to characterize how the impact on the immune system differs between the two radiation modalities. Study-level results and caveats: The survival association was assessed only in patients who died, and the authors presented better survival with proton therapy as a possibility rather than a demonstrated result. Proton-treated patients stayed relatively stable during treatment, while photon-treated patients lost naive T cells and TCR diversity and gained effector/memory populations. Across the cohort, among patients who died, a greater drop in TCR diversity after the nadir was inversely correlated with overall survival time. After the lymphocyte count nadir, repertoires from photon-treated patients showed oligoclonal expansion, particularly of CD8+ Temra cells, and this expansion drove the decline in diversity.

Library generation was performed with the immunoSEQ multiplex PCR assay. T cell repertoires were profiled with deep sequencing of rearranged TCR beta loci together with multiparametric flow cytometry. TCRdb mirrors the immuneACCESS table, restricted to in-frame sequences. Some clones are absent from its copies; in checked studies, under half trace to an unresolved V gene, and the reason for the others is unknown. For this sample the table gives more than 45,000 clones, of which 70% to 85% were detected only once. The ten largest account for roughly 2% of the sample. The rearrangement joined TRBV7-7 to TRBJ2-2; 7 central nucleotides agree with TRBD1. This sample comprised peripheral blood, obtained from a patient treated with proton-based radiotherapy. The clonotype comes from a man aged 55 to 70 with pancreatic cancer. The nucleotide sequence is given as TGTGCTAGCAGCTACACCGGGACAGCGAACACCGGGGAGCTGTTTTTT. This encodes CASSYTGTANTGELFF.